Below, 17 T cell receptor beta chains from the same sample are listed, as sequenced in a study of OX40 agonist ivuxolimab in advanced cancers. Library preparation used the immunoSEQ multiplex PCR assay. As stored in TCRdb, this immuneACCESS dataset retains in-frame rearrangements with V and J assigned. A fraction of the clones does not appear; measured against another copy, unresolved V genes explain less than half of the discrepancy, and the remainder lacks a known reason. This sample is represented by roughly 92,000 clones; 92% of them were singletons. Clones ranked in the top ten supply around 3.4% of the sample. Source: CD4+ or CD8+ T cells sorted from blood, taken in a trial of the OX40 agonist ivuxolimab. These TCRs come from an adult with an advanced solid tumor such as melanoma, head and neck, liver or kidney cancer.

The rearrangement joins TRBV15 to TRBJ2-6, with TRBD2 identical over 11 bases. CDR1 is LNHNV and CDR2 is YYDKDF in the germline V gene (reference sequence). V lost 3 bases and J lost 0; bases outside the gene matches: 16. The CDR3 loop spans 22 amino acids. CDR3 in amino acids: CATSSRPGELAGGISGANVLTF. CDR3 in DNA: TGTGCCACCAGCAGCCGGCCAGGGGAGCTAGCGGGAGGTATCTCTGGGGCCAACGTCCTGACTTTC.

The rearrangement uses TRBV4-1 and TRBJ2-1; 7 bases are a match to TRBD2. Trimming removed 4 bases from V and 4 bases from J; junction bases left unmatched: 10. This CDR3 is 16 amino acids long. Germline V gene sequence: CDR1 MGHRA, CDR2 YSYEKL. The CDR3 region has the DNA TGCGCCAGCAGCCCCCTTGGGTCTAGCGGTTACAATGAGCAGTTCTTC. This sequence encodes CASSPLGSSGYNEQFF.

The rearrangement uses TRBV9 and TRBJ2-1; possibly TRBD1 or TRBD2 for D (5 bases each). The CDR3 runs to 12 residues. Germline CDR1 is SGDLS and CDR2 is YYNGEE. The V end was cut by 2 bases, the J end by 10 bases, with 10 bases between. The CDR3 sequence is CASSVGRGEQFF. The CDR3 DNA sequence: TGTGCCAGCAGCGTCGGACGGGGCGAGCAGTTCTTC.

The chain recombines TRBV30 with TRBJ1-2; perhaps TRBD1 as D (6 bases). The CDR3 consists of 12 residues. The germline V gene has CDR1 GTSNPN and CDR2 SVGIG (reference sequence). The V gene lost 6 bases and the J gene lost 4 bases, with 12 bases spanning the gap. The CDR3 DNA sequence: TGTGCCTGCCACAGGGCCGGCTATGGCTACACCTTC. Encoded protein: CACHRAGYGYTF.

The CDR3 sequence is CASIEDEQFF. The DNA of the CDR3 is TGTGCCAGCATCGAGGATGAGCAGTTCTTC. The chain couples TRBV5-8 to TRBJ2-1; D not certain. V dropped 6 bases and J dropped 8 bases, with 6 bases sitting between them. CDR1 and CDR2 from the germline V gene are SGHTS and YDEGEE. The CDR3 covers 10 residues.

The chain joins TRBV11-2 to TRBJ2-1; no firm D call. V lost 0 bases and J 4 bases, leaving 16 bases between the germline ends. CDR1 is SGHAT and CDR2 is FQNNGV in the germline V gene. This CDR3 spans 17 amino acids. The CDR3 is CASSLDRAPSLYNEQFF. The CDR3 nucleotides read TGTGCCAGCAGCTTAGATCGGGCTCCGAGCTTATACAATGAGCAGTTCTTC.

The chain combines TRBV14 with TRBJ1-2; D call uncertain. Germline CDR1 is SGHDN and CDR2 is FVKESK. This CDR3 region has 13 residues. V was cut by 1 base and J by 8 bases, with 11 bases left in between. The CDR3 loop reads CASSQVKGSGYTF. The DNA of the CDR3 is TGTGCCAGCAGCCAAGTAAAAGGGTCGGGCTACACCTTC.

The V call is TRBV18, the J call TRBJ2-2; 9 nucleotides agree with TRBD2. Germline loops: CDR1 KGHSH, CDR2 LQKENI. The CDR3 runs 18 residues. Trimming took 2 bases from V and 7 from J; bases not matched to a gene: 14. CDR3 protein: CASSPVIAIAGDYGELFF. DNA of the CDR3: TGTGCCAGCTCACCAGTGATCGCCATAGCGGGGGACTACGGGGAGCTGTTTTTT.

As to this clone: Relative to the germline gene, one junction end is altered; a read error may explain this. V and J are TRBV2 and TRBJ2-5; D call uncertain. CDR1 and CDR2 (germline): SNHLY, FYNNEI. CDR3 length: 15 amino acids. The CDR3: CASKVVPEVVEPQYF. The CDR3, as DNA: TGTGCCAGCAAAGTCGTCCCCGAGGTGGTAGAGCCCCAGTACTTC. The whole variable domain, filled in from reference TRBV2 and TRBJ2-5, reads EPEVTQTPSHQVTQMGQEVILRCVPISNHLYFYWYRQILGQKVEFLVSFYNNEISEKSEIFDDQFSVERPDGSNFTLKIRSTKLEDSAMYFCASKVVPEVVEPQYFGPGTRLLVL.

This sequence joins TRBV4-1 and TRBJ1-2; TRBD1 matches 12 bases. Germline lookup yields CDR1 MGHRA and CDR2 YSYEKL. J gave up 3 bases and V 3 bases, and 2 bases lay outside the gene matches. The length of the CDR3 is 15 residues. The CDR3 coding sequence is TGCGCCAGCAGCCAGGGGACAGGGGGCGACTATGGCTACACCTTC. The encoded protein is CASSQGTGGDYGYTF.

For this clone: The sample holds other DNA sequences that translate to the same CDR3. The V call is TRBV4-3, the J call TRBJ2-7; the match to TRBD1 covers 8 bases. This CDR3 region has 14 residues. Germline trimming cut 4 bases from V and 4 bases from J; bases unmatched to any gene: 6. CDR1 LGHNA and CDR2 YSLEER come from the germline V gene. In DNA, the CDR3 is TGCGCCAGCAGCCCCGGGACAGGCGCTTACGAGCAGTACTTC. It specifies CASSPGTGAYEQYF.

The rearrangement joins TRBV9 to TRBJ1-1; unclear D gene. Germline CDR1 reads SGDLS; CDR2 reads YYNGEE. V lost 0 bases to trimming and J lost 7 bases, with 10 bases between them. This CDR3 has 13 amino acids. CDR3 region: CASSVDRTDEAFF. Here the CDR3 DNA reads TGTGCCAGCAGCGTAGACAGAACGGATGAAGCTTTCTTT.

This clone appeared once. The chain couples TRBV5-1 to TRBJ1-3; 8 bases agree with TRBD1. V lost 9 bases, J lost 7 bases, and 9 bases stayed unmatched. This CDR3 spans 13 amino acids. CDR1 and CDR2 (germline): SGHRS, YFSETQ. The CDR3 bases are TGCGCCATTTCCGGACAGGGAATTAACACCATATATTTT. This gives the protein CAISGQGINTIYF.

The gene calls are TRBV9 and TRBJ2-5; 8 bases agree with TRBD1. This CDR3 is built from 14 residues. The germline V gene has CDR1 SGDLS and CDR2 YYNGEE. V gave up 4 bases and J gave up 1 base; unmatched junction bases: 3. The CDR3 protein is CASSPGTGQETQYF. The CDR3 nucleotides read TGTGCCAGCAGCCCGGGGACAGGCCAAGAGACCCAGTACTTC.

The genes are TRBV5-6 and TRBJ2-7, with 8 bases identical to TRBD1. V lost 0 bases and J lost 4; bases outside the gene matches: 3. Germline-derived CDR1 and CDR2 are SGHDT and YYEEEE. The CDR3 sequence is 14 residues long. For the CDR3, the DNA is TGTGCCAGCAGCTTGGGACAGGGGTTATACGAGCAGTACTTC. It yields the protein CASSLGQGLYEQYF.

V gene TRBV13 combines with J gene TRBJ2-7; TRBD1 matches 9 bases. V shed 2 bases, J shed 6 bases, and the junction held 8 bases outside the gene matches. Germline V gene sequence: CDR1 PRHDT, CDR2 FYEKMQ (reference sequence). The CDR3 contains 15 residues. The CDR3 DNA reads as TGTGCCAGCAGCTTAACCGGGACAGGGCATTCCGAGCAGTACTTC. Translated: CASSLTGTGHSEQYF.

The rearrangement uses TRBV27 and TRBJ2-7; tentative D call: TRBD1 (5 bases). Looked up from germline, CDR1 is MNHEY and CDR2 is SMNVEV (reference sequence). V was cut by 2 bases and J by 7 bases, with 12 bases left in between. CDR3 size: 13 residues. The CDR3 nucleotides are TGTGCCAGCAGTTTAGGGGCCTTTCGGGAGCAGTACTTC. It encodes CASSLGAFREQYF.